Shown below are 12 T cell receptor beta chains from a single sample sequenced in a study of Graves' ophthalmopathy and Graves' hyperthyroidism (dated by TCRdb to 2016 to 2018). For sequencing, an Illumina HiSeq 2000 was employed. For repertoire sequencing, TCR beta CDR3 regions were amplified from RNA transcripts. The first round was an RT-PCR using HTBI primers with the Qiagen OneStep RT-PCR kit, and this first round was followed by a second-round multiplex PCR, then size selection and purification. Through fastp at Q25 and MiXCR, TCRdb rebuilt clones from the public reads, retaining in-frame beta chains. Entries are consolidated by CDR3 protein sequence, retaining the most common genes and DNA. This sample holds over a million distinct CDR3 sequences; 35% to 45% were observed only once. Around 10% of the sample is in the top ten clones. Sequences were obtained from peripheral blood or thyroid tissue (not recorded which). The receptors shown here come from an adult man with Graves' hyperthyroidism.

This clonotype was counted many times. The genes are TRBV5-1 and TRBJ1-6; D possibly corresponds to TRBD1 (6 bases). The V end was cut by 2 bases, the J end by 9 bases, with 15 bases between. Looked up from germline, CDR1 is SGHRS and CDR2 is YFSETQ. CDR3 size: 15 residues. DNA for the CDR3: TGCGCCAGCAGCTTCTGGGTGCAAGGGGGTTCACCCCTCCACTTT. It codes for CASSFWVQGGSPLHF.

This clonotype appeared a single time. The rearrangement joins TRBV18 to TRBJ1-5; the match to TRBD1 covers 7 bases. With V trimmed by 1 base and J by 3 bases, 6 bases remained unmatched. The CDR3 loop spans 16 amino acids. CDR1 KGHSH and CDR2 LQKENI come from the germline V gene. For the CDR3, the DNA is TGTGCCAGCTCACCACGGGGACAGACATTCAATCAGCCCCAGCATTTT. It encodes CASSPRGQTFNQPQHF.

Many counts were recorded for this clonotype. J is TRBJ1-5 and V is TRBV20-1, with a tentative D call TRBD1 (5 bases). V lost 6 bases to trimming and J lost 5 bases, with 14 bases between them. The CDR3 is 13 residues long. Germline-derived CDR1 and CDR2 are DFQATT and SNEGSKA (reference sequence). The CDR3 reads CSAVDSYHQPQHF. DNA for the CDR3: TGCAGTGCAGTAGACAGTTACCATCAGCCCCAGCATTTT.

Worth noting for this clonotype: At one end the junction does not follow the germline gene, possibly because of a read error. This chain links TRBV6-5 with TRBJ2-6; 9 positions match TRBD1. The CDR3 covers 15 residues. The germline gives CDR1 MNHEY, CDR2 SVGAGI. The CDR3 coding sequence is TGTGCCAGCAGTTACACGACGACAGGGGGCAACGTCCTGACTTTC. This sequence encodes CASSYTTTGGNVLTF.

This clonotype was recorded a few times. The V and J genes are TRBV7-9 and TRBJ2-7; 10 bases map to TRBD1. CDR1 SEHNR and CDR2 FQNEAQ come from the germline V gene (reference sequence). After removal of 5 bases from V and 3 bases from J, the junction contained 7 bases not matched to a gene. This CDR3 spans 15 amino acids. The CDR3 DNA follows: TGTGCCAGCAGCCCAAGGGGGACAGGGGACTACGAGCAGTACTTC. It codes for CASSPRGTGDYEQYF.

This chain connects TRBV10-2 to TRBJ2-7, with D perhaps matching TRBD1 or TRBD2 (5 bases each). The germline CDR1 and CDR2 sequences are WSHSY and SAAADI. CDR3 size: 14 residues. V lost 2 bases and J lost 6, with 14 bases in between. The CDR3 loop reads CASSETRSGGEQYF. The CDR3 coding sequence is TGCGCCAGCAGTGAGACCCGGAGTGGGGGCGAGCAGTACTTC.

There are many counts of this clonotype. J is TRBJ1-1 and V is TRBV4-2, with a weak D call TRBD1 (6 bases). From germline, CDR1 is LGHNA and CDR2 YNFKEQ. This CDR3 has 14 residues. The V end was cut by 1 base, the J end by 6 bases, with 12 bases between. CDR3 DNA sequence: TGTGCCAGCAGCCAAGGGGACGGGGGCGCTGAAGCTTTCTTT. Translating gives CASSQGDGGAEAFF.

Of note for this clonotype: A much larger clone is a single base away; this may be a read error. V usage is TRBV5-4 and J usage is TRBJ2-7; 8 nucleotides agree with TRBD2. CDR1 and CDR2 from the germline V gene are SGHNT and YYREEE (reference sequence). CDR3 length: 15 residues. This CDR3 is CASTDLGGRIYEHYF. CDR3 sequence (DNA): TGTGCCAGCACCGATTTGGGCGGGAGGATCTACGAGCATTACTTC. The full variable domain, with the rest looked up from reference TRBV5-4 and TRBJ2-7, is ETGVTQSPTHLIKTRGQQVTLRCSSQSGHNTVSWYQQALGQGPQFIFQYYREEENGRGNFPPRFSGLQFPNYSSELNVNALELDDSALYLCASTDLGGRIYEHYFGPGTRLTVT.

CDR3 residues: CASSVGTGSNYEQYF. In DNA, the CDR3 is TGTGCCAGCAGCGTAGGGACAGGGTCTAACTACGAGCAGTACTTC. V usage is TRBV9 and J usage is TRBJ2-7, with 8 bases matching TRBD1. The J segment lost 3 bases and the V segment lost 0 bases, leaving 5 bases of the junction unmatched. The CDR3 totals 15 residues. Germline V CDR1 and CDR2: SGDLS, YYNGEE.

The chain employs TRBV2 and TRBJ2-5; 7 positions match TRBD2. V lost 4 bases, J lost 0 bases, and 14 bases stayed unmatched. The CDR3 is 18 residues long. In germline, CDR1 is SNHLY, CDR2 FYNNEI. CDR3 residues: CASSGQGSAGEYQETQYF. The CDR3 nucleotides are TGTGCCAGCAGTGGGCAGGGTTCTGCGGGGGAGTACCAAGAGACCCAGTACTTC.

The J gene is TRBJ2-5, the V gene TRBV10-3; 8 positions agree with TRBD1. Germline CDR1 reads ENHRY; CDR2 reads SYGVKD. The CDR3 is made up of 14 amino acids. V lost 2 bases, J lost 6 bases, and 5 bases stayed unmatched. CDR3 DNA sequence: TGTGCCATCAGTGAGGGACAGGGTATACAGACCCAGTACTTC. It yields the protein CAISEGQGIQTQYF.

This clonotype was seen only once. J is TRBJ2-2 and V is TRBV5-4; TRBD2 aligns across 7 bases. Germline assignment: CDR1 SGHNT and CDR2 YYREEE (reference sequence). The length of the CDR3 is 15 residues. Unmatched junction bases numbered 5, after V lost 6 bases and J lost 0 bases. The CDR3 sequence: CASTGGKANTGELFF. The CDR3 bases are TGTGCCAGCACGGGAGGCAAAGCGAACACCGGGGAGCTGTTTTTT.